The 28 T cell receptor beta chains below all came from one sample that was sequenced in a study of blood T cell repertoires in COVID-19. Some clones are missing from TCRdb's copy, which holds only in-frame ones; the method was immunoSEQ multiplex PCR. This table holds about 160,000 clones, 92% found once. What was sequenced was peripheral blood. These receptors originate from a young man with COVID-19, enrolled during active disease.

The CDR3 protein is CASSFQEVNTEAFF. CDR3 nucleotides: TGTGCCAGCAGCTTTCAGGAGGTGAACACTGAAGCTTTCTTT. The genes are TRBV7-2 and TRBJ1-1, with D unresolved. V lost 3 bases to trimming and J lost 0 bases, with 8 bases between them. The CDR3 runs 14 residues. Germline CDR1 SGHTA, CDR2 FQGNSA.

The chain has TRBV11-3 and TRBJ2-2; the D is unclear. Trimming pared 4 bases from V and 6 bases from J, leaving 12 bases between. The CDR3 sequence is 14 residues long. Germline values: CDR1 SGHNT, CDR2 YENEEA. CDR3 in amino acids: CASSSMMGAGELFF. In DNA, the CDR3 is TGTGCCAGCAGCTCCATGATGGGCGCCGGGGAGCTGTTTTTT.

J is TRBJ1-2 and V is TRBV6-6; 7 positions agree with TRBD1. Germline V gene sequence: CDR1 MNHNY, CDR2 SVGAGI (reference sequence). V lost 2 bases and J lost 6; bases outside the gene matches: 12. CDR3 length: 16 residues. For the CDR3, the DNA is TGTGCCAGCAGTTACACGACCTTGACAGGGCGGGATGGCTACACCTTC. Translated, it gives CASSYTTLTGRDGYTF.

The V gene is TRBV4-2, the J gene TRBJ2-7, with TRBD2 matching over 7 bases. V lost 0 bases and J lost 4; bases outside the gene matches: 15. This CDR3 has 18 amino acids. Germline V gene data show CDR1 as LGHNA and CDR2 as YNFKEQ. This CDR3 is CASSQDEGLGFPTYEQYF. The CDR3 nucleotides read TGTGCCAGCAGCCAAGATGAAGGACTAGGATTTCCCACATACGAGCAGTACTTC.

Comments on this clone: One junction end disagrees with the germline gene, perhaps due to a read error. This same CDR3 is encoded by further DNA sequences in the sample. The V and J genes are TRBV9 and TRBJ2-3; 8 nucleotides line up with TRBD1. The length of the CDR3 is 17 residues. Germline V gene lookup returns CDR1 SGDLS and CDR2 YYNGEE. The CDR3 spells CASSVGRTGGSPDTQYF. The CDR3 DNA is TGTGCCAGTAGCGTAGGGAGAACAGGGGGGTCCCCAGATACGCAGTATTTT.

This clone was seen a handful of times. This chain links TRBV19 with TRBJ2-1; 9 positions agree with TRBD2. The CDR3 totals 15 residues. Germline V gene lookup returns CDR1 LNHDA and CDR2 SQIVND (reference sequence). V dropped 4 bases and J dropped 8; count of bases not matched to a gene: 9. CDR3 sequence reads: CASSNPAGGGYEQFF. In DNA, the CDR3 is TGTGCCAGTAGTAACCCAGCGGGAGGAGGGTATGAGCAGTTCTTC.

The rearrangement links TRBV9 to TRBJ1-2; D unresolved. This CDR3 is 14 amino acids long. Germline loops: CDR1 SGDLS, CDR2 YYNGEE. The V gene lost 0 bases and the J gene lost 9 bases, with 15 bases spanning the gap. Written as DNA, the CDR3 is TGTGCCAGCAGCGTAGGAGCGGGCCTTAGAAGCTACACCTTC. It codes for CASSVGAGLRSYTF. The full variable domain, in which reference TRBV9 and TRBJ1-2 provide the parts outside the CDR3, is DSGVTQTPKHLITATGQRVTLRCSPRSGDLSVYWYQQSLDQGLQFLIQYYNGEERAKGNILERFSAQQFPDLHSELNLSSLELGDSALYFCASSVGAGLRSYTFGSGTRLTVV.

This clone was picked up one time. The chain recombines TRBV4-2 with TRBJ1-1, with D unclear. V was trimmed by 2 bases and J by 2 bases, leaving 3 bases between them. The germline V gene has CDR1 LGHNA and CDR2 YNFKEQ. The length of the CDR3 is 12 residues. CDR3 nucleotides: TGTGCCAGCAGCCAATATAACACTGAAGCTTTCTTT. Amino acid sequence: CASSQYNTEAFF.

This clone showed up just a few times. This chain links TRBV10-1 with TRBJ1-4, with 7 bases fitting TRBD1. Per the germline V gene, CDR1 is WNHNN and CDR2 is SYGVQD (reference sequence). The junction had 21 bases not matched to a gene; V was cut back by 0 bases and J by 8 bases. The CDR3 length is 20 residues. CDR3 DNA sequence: TGCGCCAGCAGTGAGTCACCCCTTAAAACTACAGGGGTGGTTTGGGAAAAACTGTTTTTT. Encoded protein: CASSESPLKTTGVVWEKLFF.

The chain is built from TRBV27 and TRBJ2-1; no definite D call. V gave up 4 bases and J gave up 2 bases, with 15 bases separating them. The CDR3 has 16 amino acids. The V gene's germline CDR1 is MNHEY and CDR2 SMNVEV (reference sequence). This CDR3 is CASSSFAVVPYNEQFF. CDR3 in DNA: TGTGCCAGCAGTTCCTTTGCGGTAGTACCCTACAATGAGCAGTTCTTC.

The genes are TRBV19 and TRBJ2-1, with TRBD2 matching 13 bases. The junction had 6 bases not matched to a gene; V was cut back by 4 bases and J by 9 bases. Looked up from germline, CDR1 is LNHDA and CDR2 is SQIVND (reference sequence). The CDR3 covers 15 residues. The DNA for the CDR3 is TGTGCCAGTAGTAAAACTAGCGGGGGGGCGTCTGAGCAGTTCTTC. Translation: CASSKTSGGASEQFF.

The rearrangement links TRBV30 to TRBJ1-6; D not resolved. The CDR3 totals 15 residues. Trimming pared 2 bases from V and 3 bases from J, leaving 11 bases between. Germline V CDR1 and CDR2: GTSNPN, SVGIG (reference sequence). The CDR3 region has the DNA TGTGCCTGGAGTCCAGCTGGGAGCTATAATTCACCCCTCCACTTT. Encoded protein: CAWSPAGSYNSPLHF.

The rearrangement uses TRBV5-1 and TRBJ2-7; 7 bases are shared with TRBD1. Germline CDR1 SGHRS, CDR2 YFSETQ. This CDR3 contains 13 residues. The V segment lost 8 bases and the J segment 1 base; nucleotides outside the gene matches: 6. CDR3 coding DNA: TGCGCCAGGCCGGGACAGAAGTCCTACGAGCAGTACTTC. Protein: CARPGQKSYEQYF.

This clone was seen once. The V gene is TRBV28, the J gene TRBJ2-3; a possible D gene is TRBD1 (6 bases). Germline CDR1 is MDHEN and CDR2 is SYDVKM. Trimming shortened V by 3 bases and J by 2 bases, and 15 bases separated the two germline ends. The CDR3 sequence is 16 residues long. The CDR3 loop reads CASSFGRGIVTDTQYF. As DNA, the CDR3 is TGTGCCAGCAGTTTTGGTAGGGGGATCGTCACAGATACGCAGTATTTT.

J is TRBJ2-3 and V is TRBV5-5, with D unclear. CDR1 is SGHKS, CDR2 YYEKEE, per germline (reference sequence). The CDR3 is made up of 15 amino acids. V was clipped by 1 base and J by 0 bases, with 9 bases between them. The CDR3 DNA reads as TGTGCCAGCAGCTTGTATTACACGAGCACAGATACGCAGTATTTT. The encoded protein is CASSLYYTSTDTQYF.

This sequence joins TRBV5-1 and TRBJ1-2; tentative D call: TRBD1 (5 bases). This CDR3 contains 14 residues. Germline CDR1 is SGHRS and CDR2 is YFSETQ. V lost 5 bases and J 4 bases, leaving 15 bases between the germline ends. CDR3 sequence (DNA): TGCGCCAGCAGTGCGGGGACCTCAAGCTATGGCTACACCTTC. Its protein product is CASSAGTSSYGYTF.

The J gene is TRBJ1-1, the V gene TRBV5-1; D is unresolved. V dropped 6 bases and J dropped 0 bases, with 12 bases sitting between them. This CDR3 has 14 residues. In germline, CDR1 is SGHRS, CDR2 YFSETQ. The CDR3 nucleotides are TGCGCCAGCACCCCCGAGGTGATGAACACTGAAGCTTTCTTT. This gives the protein CASTPEVMNTEAFF.

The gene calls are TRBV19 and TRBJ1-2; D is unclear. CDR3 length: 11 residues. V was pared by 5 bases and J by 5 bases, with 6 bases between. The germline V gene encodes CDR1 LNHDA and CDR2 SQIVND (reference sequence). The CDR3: CASSSLYGYTF. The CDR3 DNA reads TGTGCCAGTAGTTCCTTATATGGCTACACCTTC.

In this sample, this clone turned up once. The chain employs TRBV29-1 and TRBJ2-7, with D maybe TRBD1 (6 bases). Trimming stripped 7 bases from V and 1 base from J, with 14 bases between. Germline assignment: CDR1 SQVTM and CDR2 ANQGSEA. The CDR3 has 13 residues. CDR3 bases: TGCAGCGCCCGGGACAAAACTTCCTACGAGCAGTACTTC. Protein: CSARDKTSYEQYF.

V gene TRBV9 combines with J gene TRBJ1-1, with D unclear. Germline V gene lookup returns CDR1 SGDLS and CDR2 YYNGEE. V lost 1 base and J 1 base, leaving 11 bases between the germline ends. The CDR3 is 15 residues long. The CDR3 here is CASSVLTQPNTEAFF. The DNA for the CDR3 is TGTGCCAGCAGCGTATTAACACAGCCGAACACTGAAGCTTTCTTT. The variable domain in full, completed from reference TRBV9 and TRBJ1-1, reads DSGVTQTPKHLITATGQRVTLRCSPRSGDLSVYWYQQSLDQGLQFLIQYYNGEERAKGNILERFSAQQFPDLHSELNLSSLELGDSALYFCASSVLTQPNTEAFFGQGTRLTVV.

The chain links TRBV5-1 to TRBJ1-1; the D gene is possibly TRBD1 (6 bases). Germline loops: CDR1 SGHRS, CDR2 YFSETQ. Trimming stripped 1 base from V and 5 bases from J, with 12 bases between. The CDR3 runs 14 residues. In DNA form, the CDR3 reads TGCGCCAGCAGCTTGACAGGGCAGCTAACTGAAGCTTTCTTT. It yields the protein CASSLTGQLTEAFF.

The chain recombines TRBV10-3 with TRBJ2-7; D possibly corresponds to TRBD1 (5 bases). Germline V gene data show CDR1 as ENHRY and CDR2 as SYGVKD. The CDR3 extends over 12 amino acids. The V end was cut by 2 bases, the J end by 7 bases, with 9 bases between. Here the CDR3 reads CAISESNREQYF. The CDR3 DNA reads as TGTGCCATCAGTGAGAGCAACAGGGAGCAGTACTTC.

This CDR3 reads CASSSRVSDTQYF. CDR3 coding DNA: TGTGCCAGCAGCTCACGGGTCTCAGATACGCAGTATTTT. The chain couples TRBV7-2 to TRBJ2-3; D gene unclear. The CDR3 extends over 13 amino acids. CDR1 SGHTA and CDR2 FQGNSA come from the germline V gene. V lost 4 bases to trimming and J lost 4 bases, with 9 bases between them.

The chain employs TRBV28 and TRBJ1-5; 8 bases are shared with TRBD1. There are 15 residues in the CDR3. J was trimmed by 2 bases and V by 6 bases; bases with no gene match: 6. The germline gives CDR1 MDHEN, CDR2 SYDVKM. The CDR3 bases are TGTGCCAGCAGACCAGGGGGCGACGGCAATCAGCCCCAGCATTTT. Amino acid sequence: CASRPGGDGNQPQHF. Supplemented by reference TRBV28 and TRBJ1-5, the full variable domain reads DVKVTQSSRYLVKRTGEKVFLECVQDMDHENMFWYRQDPGLGLRLIYFSYDVKMKEKGDIPEGYSVSREKKERFSLILESASTNQTSMYLCASRPGGDGNQPQHFGDGTRLSIL.

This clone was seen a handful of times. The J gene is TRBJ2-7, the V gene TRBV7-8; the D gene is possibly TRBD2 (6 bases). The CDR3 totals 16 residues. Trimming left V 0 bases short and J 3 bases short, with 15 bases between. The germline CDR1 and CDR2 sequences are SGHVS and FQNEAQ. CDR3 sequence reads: CASSLARLVGGYEQYF. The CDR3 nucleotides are TGTGCCAGCAGCTTAGCCCGACTAGTCGGGGGCTACGAGCAGTACTTC.

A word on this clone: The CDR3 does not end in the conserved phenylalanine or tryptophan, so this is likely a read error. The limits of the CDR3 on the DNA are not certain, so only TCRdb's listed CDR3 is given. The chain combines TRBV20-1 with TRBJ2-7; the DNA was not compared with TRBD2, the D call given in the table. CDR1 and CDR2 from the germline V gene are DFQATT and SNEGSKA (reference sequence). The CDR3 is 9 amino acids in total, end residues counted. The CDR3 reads CTELNSPGL.

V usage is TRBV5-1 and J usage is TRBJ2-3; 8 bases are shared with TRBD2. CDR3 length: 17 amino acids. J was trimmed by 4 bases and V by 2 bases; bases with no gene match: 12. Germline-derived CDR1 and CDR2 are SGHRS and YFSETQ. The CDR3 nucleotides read TGCGCCAGCAGCTTAGGTGTGACGGGAGGGCCTTCAGATACGCAGTATTTT. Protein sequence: CASSLGVTGGPSDTQYF.

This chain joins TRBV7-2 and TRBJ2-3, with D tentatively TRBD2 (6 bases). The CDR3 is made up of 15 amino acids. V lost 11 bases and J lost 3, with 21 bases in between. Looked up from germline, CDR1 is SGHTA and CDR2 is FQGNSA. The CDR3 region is CALTFEGGGTDTQYF. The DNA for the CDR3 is TGTGCCCTGACCTTCGAGGGAGGTGGGACAGATACGCAGTATTTT.